The TCR beta chain described here comes from a study of response to subunit inactivated influenza vaccine. TCRdb reprocessed the RT-PCR reads with MiXCR, giving one entry per CDR3 protein. The sample contains roughly 550,000 distinct CDR3 sequences, around 25% of which appear only once. Germline CDR1 LNHNV, CDR2 YYDKDF (reference sequence). There are 15 residues in the CDR3. The germline V and J ends were trimmed by 5 bases and 0 bases, with 11 bases remaining between them. These sequences were also reported in another study, on T cells expressing NK-cell markers. That report adds: For TCR beta, cDNA was produced by 5'RACE template switching with UMIs. Sequencing of TCR beta repertoires drew on sorted CD3+CD56+NKG2C+, CD3+CD56+NKG2C- and CD3+CD56-NKG2C+ T cells. The sorts in several experiments were restricted to alpha-beta TCR T cells by an anti-gamma-delta TCR antibody. Among four donors, these clonotypes also ranked first in the CD3+CD56-NKG2C+ fraction.

The chain has TRBV15 and TRBJ2-1, with D perhaps matching TRBD2 (5 bases). Sequencing was performed on CD4+ T cells sorted from PBMCs, taken roughly 13 days after vaccination. This receptor was identified in a middle-aged man who received an inactivated influenza vaccine. The CDR3 reads CATSWAGSSYNEQFF. CDR3 nucleotides: TGTGCCACCAGCTGGGCGGGTAGCTCCTACAATGAGCAGTTCTTC.